These 18 T cell receptor beta chains were sequenced from one sample in a study of blood T cell repertoires in COVID-19. TCRdb's table, derived via immunoSEQ multiplex PCR, lists solely in-frame clones and lacks some. The sample lists about 370,000 clones; approximately 91% were seen once. The material sequenced was PBMCs or T cells enriched from blood (not recorded which). Receptor source: a middle-aged woman who had been exposed to COVID-19.

The chain recombines TRBV27 with TRBJ1-1; TRBD1 aligns across 8 bases. Germline V gene sequence: CDR1 MNHEY, CDR2 SMNVEV (reference sequence). V was pared by 6 bases and J by 10 bases, with 13 bases of the junction left unmatched. The CDR3 loop spans 14 amino acids. CDR3 nucleotide sequence: TGTGCCAGCAGGTTTACAGGGGGATTAGCCAGAGCTTTCTTT. The encoded protein is CASRFTGGLARAFF.

The genes are TRBV18 and TRBJ1-5; weak D call: TRBD1 (5 bases). The CDR3 totals 16 residues. Germline values: CDR1 KGHSH, CDR2 LQKENI. Trimming took off 3 bases at V and 5 bases at J, with 17 bases between the two ends. DNA of the CDR3: TGTGCCAGCTCACCGCAGGGTATGATGGTATATCAGCCCCAGCATTTT. This encodes CASSPQGMMVYQPQHF.

This clone has a single count. V and J are TRBV7-6 and TRBJ2-1; 11 positions agree with TRBD2. The V and J ends lost 1 base and 6 bases, in that order; junction bases with no gene match: 11. Germline assignment: CDR1 SGHVS and CDR2 FNYEAQ. The CDR3 covers 18 residues. CDR3 residues: CASSLVGVSGGVPNEQFF. The DNA for the CDR3 is TGTGCCAGCAGCTTAGTAGGCGTTAGCGGGGGGGTACCCAATGAGCAGTTCTTC.

The chain carries TRBV5-1 and TRBJ2-5; D may be TRBD1 (6 bases). Germline-derived CDR1 and CDR2 are SGHRS and YFSETQ. This CDR3 spans 13 amino acids. Between the trimmed V and J ends, which lost 2 bases and 6 bases, there was a span of 11 bases. CDR3 sequence: CASSLQGSQTQYF. Written as DNA, the CDR3 is TGCGCCAGCAGCTTACAGGGAAGTCAGACCCAGTACTTC.

This clone came up once. The chain recombines TRBV28 with TRBJ2-2; D is possibly TRBD2 (6 bases). The V end lost 3 bases, the J end lost 6 bases, and 23 bases lay between the germline ends. Per germline, CDR1 MDHEN and CDR2 SYDVKM. The CDR3 totals 18 residues. The CDR3, as DNA: TGTGCCAGCAGTTTTGGGGGGTCGGTTAGCGTCGTCTCCGGGGAGCTGTTTTTT. It is translated as CASSFGGSVSVVSGELFF.

The rearrangement joins TRBV5-4 to TRBJ2-7; 9 bases agree with TRBD2. This CDR3 contains 16 residues. J was trimmed by 4 bases and V by 4 bases; bases with no gene match: 12. From germline, CDR1 is SGHNT and CDR2 YYREEE (reference sequence). The CDR3 region is CASSPGASGILYEQYF. CDR3 DNA sequence: TGTGCCAGCAGCCCGGGGGCTAGCGGGATCCTTTACGAGCAGTACTTC. The whole variable domain, filled in from reference TRBV5-4 and TRBJ2-7, reads ETGVTQSPTHLIKTRGQQVTLRCSSQSGHNTVSWYQQALGQGPQFIFQYYREEENGRGNFPPRFSGLQFPNYSSELNVNALELDDSALYLCASSPGASGILYEQYFGPGTRLTVT.

V usage is TRBV19 and J usage is TRBJ1-2; the match to TRBD1 covers 7 bases. V trimming: 10 bases; J trimming: 2 bases; junction bases outside the gene matches: 7. The CDR3 loop spans 13 amino acids. The germline V gene has CDR1 LNHDA and CDR2 SQIVND (reference sequence). The CDR3 reads CATNRGGNYGYTF. CDR3 DNA sequence: TGTGCCACCAACAGGGGCGGAAACTATGGCTACACCTTC.

Comments on this clone: Other DNA sequences in the same sample also yield this CDR3. The chain employs TRBV12-3 or TRBV12-4 and TRBJ2-1, with no clear D. Trimming removed 5 bases at V and 8 bases at J, with 7 bases between. CDR3 length: 11 amino acids. CDR3 amino acids: CASSPSDEQFF. CDR3 bases: TGTGCCAGCAGTCCCTCCGATGAGCAGTTCTTC.

V is TRBV7-2 and J is TRBJ2-5; D not resolved. V shed 0 bases and J shed 5 bases, with 7 bases lying between them. Germline V CDR1 and CDR2: SGHTA, FQGNSA. The CDR3 covers 13 residues. As DNA, the CDR3 is TGTGCCAGCAGCTTAGCGGTCGGGGAGACCCAGTACTTC. This translates into CASSLAVGETQYF.

This clone was picked up one time. Other DNA variants within this sample encode the same CDR3. J is TRBJ2-7 and V is TRBV7-9; 8 bases map to TRBD2. Losses at the gene ends were 1 base for V and 1 base for J; bases not matched to a gene: 3. CDR3 size: 15 residues. Germline CDR1 and CDR2: SEHNR and FQNEAQ (reference sequence). CDR3 in DNA: TGTGCCAGCAGCTTAGTAAGCGGGGGATCCTACGAGCAGTACTTC. It codes for CASSLVSGGSYEQYF.

The CDR3 here is CASSKTSGGAGTDTQYF. CDR3 coding DNA: TGTGCCAGCTCAAAGACTAGCGGGGGGGCTGGAACAGATACGCAGTATTTT. The genes are TRBV18 and TRBJ2-3, with TRBD2 identical over 14 bases. J gave up 3 bases and V 5 bases, and 7 bases lay outside the gene matches. Germline V gene lookup returns CDR1 KGHSH and CDR2 LQKENI. The CDR3 spans 17 residues.

This chain joins TRBV30 and TRBJ1-3; no reliable D call. CDR3 length: 14 amino acids. V was pared by 2 bases and J by 0 bases, with 8 bases between. Germline V gene sequence: CDR1 GTSNPN, CDR2 SVGIG (reference sequence). CDR3 in amino acids: CAWSPADSGNTIYF. DNA of the CDR3: TGTGCCTGGAGTCCGGCGGACTCTGGAAACACCATATATTTT.

The chain links TRBV12-3 or TRBV12-4 to TRBJ2-4, with D maybe TRBD1 (5 bases). Trimming pared 2 bases from V and 16 bases from J, leaving 15 bases between. The CDR3 length is 12 residues. The chain's CDR3 is CASSLLGQGLYF. In DNA form, the CDR3 reads TGTGCCAGCAGTTTACTTGGGCAGGGCCTTTACTTC.

V gene TRBV6-1 combines with J gene TRBJ1-3; D not resolved. The CDR3 covers 16 residues. CDR1 is MNHNS, CDR2 SASEGT, per germline. V gave up 0 bases and J gave up 3 bases, with 12 bases separating them. CDR3 amino acids: CASSEALVAGGNTIYF. The CDR3 bases are TGTGCCAGCAGTGAAGCGTTGGTAGCGGGTGGAAACACCATATATTTT.

The genes are TRBV9 and TRBJ2-5; D perhaps matches TRBD2 (6 bases). The CDR3 is 16 amino acids. The V gene's germline CDR1 is SGDLS and CDR2 YYNGEE. V was shortened by 0 bases and J by 2 bases, with 14 bases between the two germline ends. The CDR3 is CASSVDARGAQETQYF. Written as DNA, the CDR3 is TGTGCCAGCAGCGTAGATGCTCGCGGGGCTCAAGAGACCCAGTACTTC. The whole variable domain, remainder taken from reference TRBV9 and TRBJ2-5, is DSGVTQTPKHLITATGQRVTLRCSPRSGDLSVYWYQQSLDQGLQFLIQYYNGEERAKGNILERFSAQQFPDLHSELNLSSLELGDSALYFCASSVDARGAQETQYFGPGTRLLVL.

The chain carries TRBV9 and TRBJ1-2; D gene unclear. Trimming stripped 2 bases from V and 0 bases from J, with 8 bases between. CDR3 size: 14 residues. The germline V gene encodes CDR1 SGDLS and CDR2 YYNGEE. Here the CDR3 reads CASSVSDTNYGYTF. The CDR3 nucleotides are TGTGCCAGCAGCGTCTCAGATACTAACTATGGCTACACCTTC.

The V call is TRBV18, the J call TRBJ1-1, with D tentatively TRBD1 (6 bases). CDR1 is KGHSH and CDR2 is LQKENI in the germline V gene. Trimming took off 6 bases at V and 5 bases at J, with 16 bases between the two ends. This CDR3 spans 14 amino acids. The CDR3 coding sequence is TGTGCCAGCTCGTCGACAGGTTTGTGGACTGAAGCTTTCTTT. Encoded protein: CASSSTGLWTEAFF.

This clone was seen just once. V is TRBV5-1 and J is TRBJ2-5; no clear D. V was trimmed by 7 bases and J by 2 bases, leaving 12 bases between them. Germline V gene sequence: CDR1 SGHRS, CDR2 YFSETQ. The CDR3 consists of 13 residues. DNA for the CDR3: TGCGCCAGCTCCCTAAAACGTCAAGAGACCCAGTACTTC. Encoded protein: CASSLKRQETQYF.